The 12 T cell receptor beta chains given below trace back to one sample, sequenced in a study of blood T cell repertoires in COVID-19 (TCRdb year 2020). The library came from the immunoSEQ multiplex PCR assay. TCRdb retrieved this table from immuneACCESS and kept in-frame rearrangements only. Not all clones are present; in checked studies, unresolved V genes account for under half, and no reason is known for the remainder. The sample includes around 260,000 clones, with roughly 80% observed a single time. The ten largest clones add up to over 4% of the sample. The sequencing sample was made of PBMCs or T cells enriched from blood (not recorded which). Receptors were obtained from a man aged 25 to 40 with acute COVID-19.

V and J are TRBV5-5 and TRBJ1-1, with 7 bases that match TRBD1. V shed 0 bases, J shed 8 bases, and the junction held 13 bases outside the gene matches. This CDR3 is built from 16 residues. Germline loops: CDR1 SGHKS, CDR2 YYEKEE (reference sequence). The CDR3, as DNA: TGTGCCAGCAGCTTGGAAGTCTGGCGGCGGGACAGAGAAGCTTTCTTT. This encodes CASSLEVWRRDREAFF.

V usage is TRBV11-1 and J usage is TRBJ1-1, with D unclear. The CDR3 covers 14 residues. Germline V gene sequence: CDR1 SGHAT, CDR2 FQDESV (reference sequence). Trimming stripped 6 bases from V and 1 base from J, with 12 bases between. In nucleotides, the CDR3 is TGTGCCAGCAGGGATTCACAGACGAACACTGAAGCTTTCTTT. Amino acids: CASRDSQTNTEAFF.

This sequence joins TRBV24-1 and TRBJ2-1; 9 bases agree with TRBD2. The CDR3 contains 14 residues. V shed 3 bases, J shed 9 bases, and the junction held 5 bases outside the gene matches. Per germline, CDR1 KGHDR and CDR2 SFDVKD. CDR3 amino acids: CATSDGGRVSEQFF. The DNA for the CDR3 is TGTGCCACCAGTGATGGCGGGAGGGTGAGTGAGCAGTTCTTC.

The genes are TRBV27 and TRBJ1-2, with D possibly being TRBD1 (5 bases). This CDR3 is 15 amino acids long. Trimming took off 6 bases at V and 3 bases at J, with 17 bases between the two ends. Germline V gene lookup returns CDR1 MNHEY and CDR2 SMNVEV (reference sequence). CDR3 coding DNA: TGTGCCAGCAGGGGGAGGGGTTTCTCGGACTATGGCTACACCTTC. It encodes CASRGRGFSDYGYTF.

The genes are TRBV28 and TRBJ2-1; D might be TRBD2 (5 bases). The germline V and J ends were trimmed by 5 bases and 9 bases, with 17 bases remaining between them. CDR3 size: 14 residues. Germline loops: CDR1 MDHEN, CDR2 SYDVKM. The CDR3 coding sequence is TGTGCCAGCAGTCTCGTGGGAGTGAAGAGTGAGCAGTTCTTC. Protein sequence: CASSLVGVKSEQFF.

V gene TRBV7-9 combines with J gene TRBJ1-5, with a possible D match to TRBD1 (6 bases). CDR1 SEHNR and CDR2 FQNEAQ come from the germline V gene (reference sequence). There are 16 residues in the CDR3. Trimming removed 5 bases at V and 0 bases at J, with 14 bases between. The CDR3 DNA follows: TGTGCCAGCAGCACCGGGGGGGCAGCTAGCAATCAGCCCCAGCATTTT. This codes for CASSTGGAASNQPQHF. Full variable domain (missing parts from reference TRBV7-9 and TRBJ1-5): DTGVSQNPRHKITKRGQNVTFRCDPISEHNRLYWYRQTLGQGPEFLTYFQNEAQLEKSRLLSDRFSAERPKGSFSTLEIQRTEQGDSAMYLCASSTGGAASNQPQHFGDGTRLSIL.

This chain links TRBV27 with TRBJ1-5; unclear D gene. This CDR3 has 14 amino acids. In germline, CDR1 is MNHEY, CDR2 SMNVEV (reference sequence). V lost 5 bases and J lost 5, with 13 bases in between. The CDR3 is CASSPDEGDQPQHF. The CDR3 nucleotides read TGTGCCAGCAGTCCCGATGAGGGAGATCAGCCCCAGCATTTT.

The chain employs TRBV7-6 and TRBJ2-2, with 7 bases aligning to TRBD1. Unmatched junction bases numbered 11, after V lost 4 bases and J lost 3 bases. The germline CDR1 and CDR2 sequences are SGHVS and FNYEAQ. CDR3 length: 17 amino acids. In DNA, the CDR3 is TGTGCCAGCAGCTCCCTTAGTCGACAGGGCTACACCGGGGAGCTGTTTTTT. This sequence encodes CASSSLSRQGYTGELFF.

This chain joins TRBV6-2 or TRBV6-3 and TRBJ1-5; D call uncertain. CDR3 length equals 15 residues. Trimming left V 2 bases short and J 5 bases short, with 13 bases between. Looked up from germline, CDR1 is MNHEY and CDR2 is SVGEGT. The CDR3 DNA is TGTGCCAGCAGTTACGCCGGGGAGGCGCATCAGCCCCAGCATTTT. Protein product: CASSYAGEAHQPQHF.

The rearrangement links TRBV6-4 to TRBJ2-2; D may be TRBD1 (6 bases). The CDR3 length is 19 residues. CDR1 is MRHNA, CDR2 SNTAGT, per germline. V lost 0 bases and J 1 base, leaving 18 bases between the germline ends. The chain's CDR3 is CASSDSRRTRTVNTGELFF. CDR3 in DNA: TGTGCCAGCAGTGACTCGAGAAGGACCCGGACAGTGAACACCGGGGAGCTGTTTTTT.

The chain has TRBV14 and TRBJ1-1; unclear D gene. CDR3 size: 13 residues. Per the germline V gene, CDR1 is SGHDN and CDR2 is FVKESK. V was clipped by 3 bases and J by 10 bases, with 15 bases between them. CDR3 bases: TGTGCCAGCAGCCACGGTTCCTCGGCGGGAGCTTTCTTT. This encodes CASSHGSSAGAFF.

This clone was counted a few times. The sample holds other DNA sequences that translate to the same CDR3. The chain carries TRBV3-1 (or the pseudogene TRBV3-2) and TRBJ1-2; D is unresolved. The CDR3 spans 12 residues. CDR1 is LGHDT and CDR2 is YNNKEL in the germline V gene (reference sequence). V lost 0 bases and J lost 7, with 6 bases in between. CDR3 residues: CASSQDPGGYTF. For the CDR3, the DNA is TGTGCCAGCAGCCAAGACCCCGGTGGCTACACCTTC.